The 25 T cell receptor beta chains listed next were all sequenced from one sample in a study of T cell responses to AZD1222 COVID-19 vaccine. The assay was immunoSEQ multiplex PCR, and TCRdb's table has in-frame clones only and misses some. The sample holds some 66,000 clones, 80% to 90% seen once. Here the sequenced sample was peripheral blood, taken 28 days after the second AZD1222 dose. The receptors were gathered from an adult who received the AZD1222 COVID-19 vaccine.

This chain uses TRBV19 with TRBJ1-1, with D unclear. This CDR3 contains 14 residues. From germline, CDR1 is LNHDA and CDR2 SQIVND (reference sequence). Deletions cut 6 bases from V and 1 base from J, with 12 bases between. CDR3: CASSGRARNTEAFF. CDR3 nucleotides: TGTGCCAGTAGCGGACGGGCGAGGAACACTGAAGCTTTCTTT.

This rearrangement joins TRBV3-1 (or the pseudogene TRBV3-2) to TRBJ2-3; D gene uncertain. Trimming left V 4 bases short and J 4 bases short, with 9 bases between. In germline, CDR1 is LGHDT, CDR2 YNNKEL (reference sequence). The CDR3 is made up of 13 amino acids. CDR3 sequence (DNA): TGTGCCAGCAGCCCCGGACGTGCAGATACGCAGTATTTT. Translating it yields CASSPGRADTQYF.

This chain links TRBV5-1 with TRBJ1-3; D gene uncertain. V gave up 4 bases and J gave up 1 base, with 12 bases separating them. CDR1 is SGHRS and CDR2 is YFSETQ in the germline V gene. This CDR3 spans 15 amino acids. Written as DNA, the CDR3 is TGCGCCAGCAGCCAGAGCCTGGGGTCTGGAAACACCATATATTTT. As protein: CASSQSLGSGNTIYF.

This chain uses TRBV3-1 (or the pseudogene TRBV3-2) with TRBJ1-4; possible D gene TRBD1, 5 bases. The CDR3 runs 15 residues. Germline V CDR1 and CDR2: LGHDT, YNNKEL (reference sequence). V lost 0 bases to trimming and J lost 8 bases, with 13 bases between them. The DNA of the CDR3 is TGTGCCAGCAGCCAAGAGCTTGGGGGAAGGGAAAAACTGTTTTTT. It is translated as CASSQELGGREKLFF.

The DNA for the CDR3 is TGTGCCAAAGCCCAGTTATCGGGTGTTGGCTATGGCTACACCTTC. Encoded protein: CAKAQLSGVGYGYTF. The chain employs TRBV30 and TRBJ1-2; D gene uncertain. This CDR3 is built from 15 residues. Germline CDR1 GTSNPN, CDR2 SVGIG (reference sequence). Deletions cut 8 bases from V and 4 bases from J, with 23 bases between. Drawing the rest from reference TRBV30 and TRBJ1-2, the complete variable domain is SQTIHQWPATLVQPVGSPLSLECTVEGTSNPNLYWYRQAAGRGLQLLFYSVGIGQISSEVPQNLSASRPQDRQFILSSKKLLLSDSGFYLCAKAQLSGVGYGYTFGSGTRLTVV.

The chain has TRBV15 and TRBJ1-2, with TRBD1 as a possible D gene (5 bases). Germline V gene lookup returns CDR1 LNHNV and CDR2 YYDKDF (reference sequence). Trimming stripped 5 bases from V and 4 bases from J, with 11 bases between. This CDR3 contains 13 residues. As DNA, the CDR3 is TGTGCCACCAGCGGCGGGACGGTCTATGGCTACACCTTC. This codes for CATSGGTVYGYTF.

The chain carries TRBV3-1 (or the pseudogene TRBV3-2) and TRBJ1-1; D is undetermined. This CDR3 spans 13 amino acids. The V and J ends lost 4 bases and 0 bases respectively, with 6 bases between them. In germline, CDR1 is LGHDT, CDR2 YNNKEL (reference sequence). The CDR3 sequence: CASSPRLNTEAFF. The CDR3 DNA follows: TGTGCCAGCAGCCCCCGACTGAACACTGAAGCTTTCTTT.

This chain links TRBV24-1 with TRBJ2-3; 9 positions agree with TRBD2. The germline V gene has CDR1 KGHDR and CDR2 SFDVKD. The CDR3 runs to 17 residues. Unmatched junction bases numbered 8, after V lost 3 bases and J lost 2 bases. As DNA, the CDR3 is TGTGCCACCAGTGATCTGGGGACTAGCAGCAACACAGATACGCAGTATTTT. Encoded protein: CATSDLGTSSNTDTQYF.

This clone was seen a few times. The rearrangement links TRBV6-5 to TRBJ1-5; D is uncertain. The CDR3 covers 13 residues. Germline CDR1 and CDR2: MNHEY and SVGAGI. Trimming cost V 5 bases and J 6 bases, with 11 bases left between them. The CDR3 DNA sequence: TGTGCCAGCAGTCCCCAAAAAGGTCAGCCCCAGCATTTT. It is translated as CASSPQKGQPQHF.

The V and J genes are TRBV9 and TRBJ2-7; D not resolved. The CDR3 runs to 14 residues. Trimming cost V 0 bases and J 4 bases, with 11 bases left between them. Germline V lookup: CDR1 SGDLS, CDR2 YYNGEE. The CDR3 loop is CASSVASGTYEQYF. DNA for the CDR3: TGTGCCAGCAGCGTAGCTTCGGGTACATACGAGCAGTACTTC.

V and J are TRBV9 and TRBJ1-3, with D unclear. CDR3 size: 16 residues. Trimming took off 0 bases at V and 0 bases at J, with 10 bases between the two ends. CDR1 and CDR2 from the germline V gene are SGDLS and YYNGEE. The chain's CDR3 is CASSVGGYSSGNTIYF. CDR3 nucleotides: TGTGCCAGCAGCGTAGGTGGGTACAGCTCTGGAAACACCATATATTTT.

This clone has a single count. The V gene is TRBV12-3 or TRBV12-4, the J gene TRBJ1-2; perhaps TRBD1 as D (5 bases). V was shortened by 4 bases and J by 6 bases, with 9 bases between the two germline ends. This CDR3 contains 12 residues. The CDR3 is CASSSVGHGYTF. In nucleotides, the CDR3 is TGTGCCAGCAGTTCGGTGGGACATGGCTACACCTTC.

The rearrangement links TRBV24-1 to TRBJ1-2, with D perhaps matching TRBD1 (5 bases). The V end was cut by 4 bases, the J end by 6 bases, with 11 bases between. The CDR3 covers 13 residues. CDR1 and CDR2 (germline): KGHDR, SFDVKD. The CDR3 protein is CATSDRGGNGYTF. The DNA of the CDR3 is TGTGCCACCAGTGACCGGGGGGGGAATGGCTACACCTTC.

The rearrangement uses TRBV28 and TRBJ2-5; 10 bases agree with TRBD2. The CDR3 loop spans 16 amino acids. After removal of 2 bases from V and 5 bases from J, the junction contained 8 bases not matched to a gene. Germline V lookup: CDR1 MDHEN, CDR2 SYDVKM. This chain's CDR3 is CASSLRLAGVRETQYF. For the CDR3, the DNA is TGTGCCAGCAGTTTAAGGCTAGCGGGAGTCCGGGAGACCCAGTACTTC. Together with reference TRBV28 and TRBJ2-5, the CDR3 gives the full variable domain: DVKVTQSSRYLVKRTGEKVFLECVQDMDHENMFWYRQDPGLGLRLIYFSYDVKMKEKGDIPEGYSVSREKKERFSLILESASTNQTSMYLCASSLRLAGVRETQYFGPGTRLLVL.

This clone was observed once. The chain couples TRBV5-6 to TRBJ1-2; 11 bases line up with TRBD1. The CDR3 spans 17 residues. Germline CDR1 SGHDT, CDR2 YYEEEE. Trimming took 4 bases from V and 6 from J; bases not matched to a gene: 14. The CDR3 DNA reads as TGTGCCAGCAGCATCACCTGGGGGACAGGGGGAAGGAATGGCTACACCTTC. Translating gives CASSITWGTGGRNGYTF.

The chain employs TRBV7-2 and TRBJ2-1; the D gene is possibly TRBD1 (6 bases). CDR1 SGHTA and CDR2 FQGNSA come from the germline V gene. Trimming cost V 3 bases and J 5 bases, with 11 bases left between them. The CDR3 totals 14 residues. This chain's CDR3 is CASSFAGDNNEQFF. The CDR3 coding sequence is TGTGCCAGCAGCTTTGCAGGGGACAACAATGAGCAGTTCTTC. The full variable domain, its missing parts supplied by reference TRBV7-2 and TRBJ2-1, is GAGVSQSPSNKVTEKGKDVELRCDPISGHTALYWYRQSLGQGLEFLIYFQGNSAPDKSGLPSDRFSAERTGGSVSTLTIQRTQQEDSAVYLCASSFAGDNNEQFFGPGTRLTVL.

The chain couples TRBV15 to TRBJ2-7; 11 bases map to TRBD1. Losses at the gene ends were 3 bases for V and 6 bases for J; bases not matched to a gene: 10. The CDR3 totals 16 residues. Germline V gene data show CDR1 as LNHNV and CDR2 as YYDKDF (reference sequence). CDR3 bases: TGTGCCACCAGCAGGCGGACAGGGGGCACCTGGGGCGAGCAGTACTTC. Its protein is CATSRRTGGTWGEQYF.

CDR3 sequence reads: CASSQPGQGALGNTGELFF. The DNA for the CDR3 is TGTGCCAGCAGCCAACCGGGACAGGGGGCATTAGGGAACACCGGGGAGCTGTTTTTT. The chain is built from TRBV14 and TRBJ2-2; 12 bases fit TRBD1. The CDR3 spans 19 residues. Unmatched junction bases numbered 8, after V lost 2 bases and J lost 1 base. Per the germline V gene, CDR1 is SGHDN and CDR2 is FVKESK.

The chain combines TRBV3-1 (or the pseudogene TRBV3-2) with TRBJ2-7, with TRBD2 matching over 9 bases. This CDR3 has 14 residues. With V trimmed by 3 bases and J by 7 bases, 7 bases remained unmatched. CDR1 is LGHDT and CDR2 is YNNKEL in the germline V gene (reference sequence). The CDR3 DNA reads as TGTGCCAGCAGCCAGGTAGCGGGAGTAGAGGAGCAGTACTTC. It is translated as CASSQVAGVEEQYF.

The chain has TRBV5-1 and TRBJ2-7, with D possibly TRBD2 on 5 matching bases. In germline, CDR1 is SGHRS, CDR2 YFSETQ. The CDR3 loop spans 13 amino acids. V was cut by 4 bases and J by 4 bases, with 12 bases left in between. The CDR3 loop reads CASSPQSGYEQYF. CDR3 nucleotides: TGCGCCAGCAGCCCCCAATCGGGATACGAGCAGTACTTC. Full variable domain (missing parts from reference TRBV5-1 and TRBJ2-7): KAGVTQTPRYLIKTRGQQVTLSCSPISGHRSVSWYQQTPGQGLQFLFEYFSETQRNKGNFPGRFSGRQFSNSRSEMNVSTLELGDSALYLCASSPQSGYEQYFGPGTRLTVT.

This sequence joins TRBV5-4 and TRBJ1-2, with D perhaps matching TRBD1 (6 bases). The germline V and J ends were trimmed by 8 bases and 8 bases, with 19 bases remaining between them. CDR3 length equals 13 residues. The germline V gene has CDR1 SGHNT and CDR2 YYREEE (reference sequence). The CDR3 reads CASTIQGLEGYTF. Written as DNA, the CDR3 is TGTGCCAGTACAATACAGGGATTAGAAGGCTACACCTTC.

V and J are TRBV12-3 or TRBV12-4 and TRBJ2-5, with D maybe TRBD2 (5 bases). V dropped 6 bases and J dropped 5 bases, with 7 bases sitting between them. The CDR3 contains 11 residues. The CDR3 DNA reads as TGTGCCAGCAGGGGAGAGGAGACCCAGTACTTC. Translation: CASRGEETQYF.

This rearrangement joins TRBV6-4 to TRBJ1-2; 8 positions agree with TRBD1. Germline V gene lookup returns CDR1 MRHNA and CDR2 SNTAGT. V gave up 6 bases and J gave up 12 bases; unmatched junction bases: 9. This CDR3 is built from 12 residues. DNA of the CDR3: TGTGCCAGCAGAAAATACAGGGGGAGGCACACCTTC. This translates into CASRKYRGRHTF.

This chain uses TRBV28 with TRBJ1-5; the D is unclear. Per the germline V gene, CDR1 is MDHEN and CDR2 is SYDVKM. The germline V and J ends were trimmed by 3 bases and 7 bases, with 16 bases remaining between them. This CDR3 is 15 amino acids long. CDR3 loop: CASSLLVLMGQPQHF. The DNA for the CDR3 is TGTGCCAGCAGTTTGTTGGTCCTGATGGGGCAGCCCCAGCATTTT.

The chain combines TRBV2 with TRBJ2-7; D perhaps matches TRBD1 (6 bases). This CDR3 has 14 residues. The germline V gene has CDR1 SNHLY and CDR2 FYNNEI. Trimming left V 6 bases short and J 0 bases short, with 12 bases between. The CDR3 here is CASRRTESSYEQYF. The CDR3 nucleotides are TGTGCCAGCAGAAGGACAGAGAGCTCCTACGAGCAGTACTTC.